This T cell receptor (beta chain) was observed in a study of T-cell reconstitution after alpha-beta-depleted transplantation in children. This clonotype was observed a handful of times. Germline V gives CDR1 DFQATT, CDR2 SNEGSKA (reference sequence). This CDR3 comprises 15 residues. Trimming at V came to 2 bases and at J to 0 bases, leaving 3 bases not matched to a gene. Unique molecular identifiers were incorporated when the TCRbeta library was constructed. TCRdb itself ran the PCR reads through MiXCR, one entry per CDR3 protein. The data hold hundreds of thousands of distinct CDR3 sequences, with roughly 15% observed a single time.

The V gene is TRBV20-1, the J gene TRBJ2-3; 9 nucleotides align to TRBD2. This specimen was PBMCs from the stem cell graft donor, taken from the stem cell graft. This clonotype originated in a human donor who donated a stem cell graft to a child with acute myeloid leukemia. The CDR3 DNA reads TGCAGTGCTAGATCGGCGGGGGGGAGCACAGATACGCAGTATTTT. Its protein product is CSARSAGGSTDTQYF.